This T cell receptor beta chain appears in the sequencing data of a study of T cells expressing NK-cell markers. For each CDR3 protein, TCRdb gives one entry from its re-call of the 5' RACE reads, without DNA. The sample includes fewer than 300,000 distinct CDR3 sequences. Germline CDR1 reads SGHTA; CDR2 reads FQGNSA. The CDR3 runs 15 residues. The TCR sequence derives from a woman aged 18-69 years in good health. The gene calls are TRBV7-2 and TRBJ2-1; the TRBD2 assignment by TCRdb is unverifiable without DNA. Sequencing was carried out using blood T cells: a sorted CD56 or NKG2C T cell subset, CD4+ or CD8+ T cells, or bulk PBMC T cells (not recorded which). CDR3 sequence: CASSLGLAADYEQFF.